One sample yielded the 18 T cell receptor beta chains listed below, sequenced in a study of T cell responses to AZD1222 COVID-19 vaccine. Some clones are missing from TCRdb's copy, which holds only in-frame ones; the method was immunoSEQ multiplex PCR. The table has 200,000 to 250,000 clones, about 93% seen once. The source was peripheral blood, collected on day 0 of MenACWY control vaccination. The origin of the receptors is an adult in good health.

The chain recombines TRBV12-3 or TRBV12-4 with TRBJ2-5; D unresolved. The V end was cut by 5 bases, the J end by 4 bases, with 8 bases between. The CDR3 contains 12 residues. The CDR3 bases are TGTGCCAGCAGTACTATGGCAGAGACCCAGTACTTC. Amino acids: CASSTMAETQYF.

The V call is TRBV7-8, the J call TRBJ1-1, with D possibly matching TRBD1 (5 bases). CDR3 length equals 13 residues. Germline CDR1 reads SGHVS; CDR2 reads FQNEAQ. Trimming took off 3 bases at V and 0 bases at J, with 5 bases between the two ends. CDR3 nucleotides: TGTGCCAGCAGCTTGACAGTGAACACTGAAGCTTTCTTT. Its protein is CASSLTVNTEAFF.

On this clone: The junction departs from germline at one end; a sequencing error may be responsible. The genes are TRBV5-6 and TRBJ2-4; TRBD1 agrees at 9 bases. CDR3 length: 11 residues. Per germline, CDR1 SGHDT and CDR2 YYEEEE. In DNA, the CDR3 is TGTGCCAGCAGCTTAGGACAGGGGTTAGCCTTC. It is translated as CASSLGQGLAF.

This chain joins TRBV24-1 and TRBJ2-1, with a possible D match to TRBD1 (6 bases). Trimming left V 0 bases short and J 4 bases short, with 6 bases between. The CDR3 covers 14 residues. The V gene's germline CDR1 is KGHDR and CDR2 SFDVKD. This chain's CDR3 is CATSDLDRYNEQFF. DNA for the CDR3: TGTGCCACCAGTGATTTGGACAGGTACAATGAGCAGTTCTTC.

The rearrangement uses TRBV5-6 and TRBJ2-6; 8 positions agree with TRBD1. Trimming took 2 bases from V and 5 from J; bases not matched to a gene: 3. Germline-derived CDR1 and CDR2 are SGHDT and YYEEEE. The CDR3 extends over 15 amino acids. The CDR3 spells CASSFRGRRANVLTF. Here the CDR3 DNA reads TGTGCCAGCAGCTTCAGGGGGCGGAGGGCCAACGTCCTGACTTTC.

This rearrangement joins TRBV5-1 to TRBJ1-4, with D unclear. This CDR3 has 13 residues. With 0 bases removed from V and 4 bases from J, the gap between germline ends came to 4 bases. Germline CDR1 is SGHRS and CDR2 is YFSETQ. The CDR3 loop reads CASSLGGNEKLFF. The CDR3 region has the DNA TGCGCCAGCAGCTTGGGTGGTAATGAAAAACTGTTTTTT.

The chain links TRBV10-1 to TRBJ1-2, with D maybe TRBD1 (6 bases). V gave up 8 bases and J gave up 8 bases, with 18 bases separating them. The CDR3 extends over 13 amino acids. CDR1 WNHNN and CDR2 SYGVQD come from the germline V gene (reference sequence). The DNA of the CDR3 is TGCGCCAGCGGCCCTCGGCCAGGGGCCGGCTACACCTTC. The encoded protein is CASGPRPGAGYTF.

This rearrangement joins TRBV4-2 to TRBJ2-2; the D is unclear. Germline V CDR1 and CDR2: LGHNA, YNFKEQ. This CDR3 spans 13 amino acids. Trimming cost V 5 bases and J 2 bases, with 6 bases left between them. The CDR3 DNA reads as TGTGCCAGCAGCTCGACTAACACCGGGGAGCTGTTTTTT. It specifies CASSSTNTGELFF.

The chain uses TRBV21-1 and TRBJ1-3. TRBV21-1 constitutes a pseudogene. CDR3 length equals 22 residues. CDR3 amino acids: CASSRQSTWVGGLGMPGNTIYF. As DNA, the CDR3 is TGTGCCAGCAGCAGGCAGAGCACGTGGGTTGGGGGGCTGGGGATGCCTGGAAACACCATATATTTT.

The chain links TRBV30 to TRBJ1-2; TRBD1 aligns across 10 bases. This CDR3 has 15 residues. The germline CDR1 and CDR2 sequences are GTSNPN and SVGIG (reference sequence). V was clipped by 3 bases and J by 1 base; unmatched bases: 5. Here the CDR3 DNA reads TGTGCCTGGAGGGACAGGGGGGAATTTAACTATGGCTACACCTTC. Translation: CAWRDRGEFNYGYTF.

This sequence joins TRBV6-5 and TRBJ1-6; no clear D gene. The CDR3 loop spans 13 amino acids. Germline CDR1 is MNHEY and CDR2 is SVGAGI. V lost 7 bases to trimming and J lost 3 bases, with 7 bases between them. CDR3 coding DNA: TGTGCCAGCATTAACGGCTATAATTCACCCCTCCACTTT. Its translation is CASINGYNSPLHF.

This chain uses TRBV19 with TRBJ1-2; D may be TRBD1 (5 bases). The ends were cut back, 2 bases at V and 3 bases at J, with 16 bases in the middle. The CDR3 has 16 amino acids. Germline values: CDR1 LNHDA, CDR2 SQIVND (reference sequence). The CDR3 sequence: CASSIFRGSPDYGYTF. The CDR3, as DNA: TGTGCCAGTAGTATATTTAGGGGTAGTCCGGACTATGGCTACACCTTC.

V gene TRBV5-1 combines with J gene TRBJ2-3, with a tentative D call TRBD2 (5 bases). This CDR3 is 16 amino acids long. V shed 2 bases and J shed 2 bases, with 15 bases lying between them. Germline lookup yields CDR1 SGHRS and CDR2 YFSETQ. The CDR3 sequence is CASSFGVYRTTDTQYF. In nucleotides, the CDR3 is TGCGCCAGCAGCTTCGGGGTCTACCGAACCACAGATACGCAGTATTTT.

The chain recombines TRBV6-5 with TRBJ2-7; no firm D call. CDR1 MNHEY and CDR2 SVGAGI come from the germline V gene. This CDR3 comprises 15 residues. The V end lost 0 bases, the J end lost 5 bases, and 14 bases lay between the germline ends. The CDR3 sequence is CASSYSKPLIHEQYF. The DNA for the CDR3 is TGTGCCAGCAGTTACTCGAAGCCCCTAATCCACGAGCAGTACTTC.

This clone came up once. The CDR3 region has the DNA TGCGCCAGAACATCGGCCACCGGGGAGCTGTTTTTT. Translated: CARTSATGELFF. J is TRBJ2-2 and V is TRBV10-2, with D unresolved. The germline V and J ends were trimmed by 9 bases and 4 bases, with 9 bases remaining between them. CDR1 and CDR2 (germline): WSHSY, SAAADI. CDR3 length: 12 residues.

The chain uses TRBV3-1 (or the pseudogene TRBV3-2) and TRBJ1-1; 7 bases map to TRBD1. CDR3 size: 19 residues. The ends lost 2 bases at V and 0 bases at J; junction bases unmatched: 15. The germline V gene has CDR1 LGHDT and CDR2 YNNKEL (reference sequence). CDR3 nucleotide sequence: TGTGCCAGCAGCCAAACAGGGGTCCTTAACCCGGGACTGAACACTGAAGCTTTCTTT. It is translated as CASSQTGVLNPGLNTEAFF.

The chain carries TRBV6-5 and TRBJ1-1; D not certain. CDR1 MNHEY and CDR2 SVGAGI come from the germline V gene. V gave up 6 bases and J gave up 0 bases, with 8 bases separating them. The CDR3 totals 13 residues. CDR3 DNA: TGTGCCAGCAGGAAATTATTGAACACTGAAGCTTTCTTT. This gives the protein CASRKLLNTEAFF.

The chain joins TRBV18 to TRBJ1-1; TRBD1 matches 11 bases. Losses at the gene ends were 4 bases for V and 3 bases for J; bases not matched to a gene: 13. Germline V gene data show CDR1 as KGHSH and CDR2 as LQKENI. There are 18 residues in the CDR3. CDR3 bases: TGTGCCAGCTCACACACCCGGACAGGGGGCGCATCGGACACTGAAGCTTTCTTT. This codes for CASSHTRTGGASDTEAFF.